This T cell receptor beta chain derives from a study of OX40 agonist ivuxolimab in advanced cancers. Study overall: Ivuxolimab doses were 0.01, 0.1, 0.3, 1.5, 3 or 10 mg/kg every 2 weeks.

The assay was immunoSEQ multiplex PCR, and TCRdb's table has in-frame clones only and misses some. The sample consists of over 90,000 clones, less than 95% of them appearing once. Looked up from germline, CDR1 is SGHTA and CDR2 is FQGNSA. Trimming took off 7 bases at V and 1 base at J, with 10 bases between the two ends. This CDR3 has 14 residues. Whole-study findings and limits: The authors did not determine the antigen specificity of the expanded peripheral T cells. Expanded clones were, on average, more numerous in CD8+ T cells than in CD4+.

Worth noting for this clone: Its antigen is unidentified.

This receptor was taken from an adult with an advanced solid tumor such as melanoma, head and neck, liver or kidney cancer. The chain recombines TRBV7-2 with TRBJ2-2, with D possibly matching TRBD1 (5 bases). Sequenced here: CD4+ or CD8+ T cells sorted from blood, sampled in a trial of the OX40 agonist ivuxolimab. The CDR3 loop is CASIRDRNTGELFF. The CDR3 nucleotides read TGTGCCAGCATCCGAGACAGGAACACCGGGGAGCTGTTTTTT.